This TCR beta chain was recorded in a study of blood T cell repertoires in COVID-19. Across the study: The samples span acute and convalescent COVID-19 from the United States, Italy and Spain. Nucleic acid was either cDNA or gDNA, and it came from T cells, B-cell-depleted T cells, or PBMCs.

This table comes from immunoSEQ multiplex PCR, and its TCRdb copy is limited to in-frame clones, with some not included. The repertoire consists of roughly 90,000 clones, with 70% to 85% occurring once and the leading ten covering around 12%. The CDR3 contains 17 residues. Germline V lookup: CDR1 MGHRA, CDR2 YSYEKL. With 4 bases clipped from V and 3 bases from J, the junction kept 12 bases outside the gene matches. This chain joins TRBV4-1 and TRBJ2-7; 10 positions agree with TRBD2. The sample comprised peripheral blood. The source is a human donor in a cohort sampled during active COVID-19. The chain's CDR3 is CASSRMTSGPVVYEQYF. CDR3 DNA sequence: TGCGCCAGCAGCCGCATGACTAGCGGGCCTGTGGTCTACGAGCAGTACTTC.